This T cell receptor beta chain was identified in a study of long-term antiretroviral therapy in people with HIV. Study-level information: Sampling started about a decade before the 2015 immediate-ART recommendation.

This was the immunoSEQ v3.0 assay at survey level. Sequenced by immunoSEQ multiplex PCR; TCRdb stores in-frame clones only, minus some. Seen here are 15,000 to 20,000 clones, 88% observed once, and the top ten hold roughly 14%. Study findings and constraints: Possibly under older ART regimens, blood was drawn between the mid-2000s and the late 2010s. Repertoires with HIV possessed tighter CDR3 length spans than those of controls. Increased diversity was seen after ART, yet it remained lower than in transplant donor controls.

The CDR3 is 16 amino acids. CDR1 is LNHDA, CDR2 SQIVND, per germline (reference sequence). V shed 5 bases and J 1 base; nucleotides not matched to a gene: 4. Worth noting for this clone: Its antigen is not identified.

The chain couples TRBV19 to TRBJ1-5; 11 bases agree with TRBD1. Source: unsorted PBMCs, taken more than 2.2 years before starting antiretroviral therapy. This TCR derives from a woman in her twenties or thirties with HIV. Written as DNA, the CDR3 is TGTGCCAGTAGTTCAAGGACAGGGGGCAGCAATCAGCCCCAGCATTTT. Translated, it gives CASSSRTGGSNQPQHF.